These T cell receptor beta chains were read from a single sample in a study of breast tumors, draining lymph nodes, adjacent tissues. TCRdb independently ran MiXCR on the multiplex PCR reads; one entry per CDR3 protein. The sample has around 190,000 distinct CDR3 sequences, 30% to 35% seen once. The sample comprised axillary lymph node tissue. The origin of the receptors is a female donor with breast cancer. Some clones in this sample may be carry-over from other donors' samples. Both conserved end residues are part of each CDR3. A D gene is named only where the DNA matches it firmly. Clone sizes are given selectively: once, few, many, or a class where the clone is expanded.

>TRBV5-6|TRBJ2-4|NA|NA|14
CASSLRQGLGIQYF
TGTGCCAGCAGCTTGCGGCAGGGATTAGGCATTCAGTACTTC
>TRBV7-4|TRBJ1-4|NA|TRBD1|17
CASSFRLWTGANEKLFF
TGTGCCAGCAGCTTTCGACTCTGGACAGGGGCAAATGAAAAACTGTTTTTT
>TRBV11-2|TRBJ1-4|NA|TRBD1|16
CASSLWDRGRGEKLFF
TGTGCCAGCAGCTTGTGGGACAGGGGGCGAGGTGAAAAACTGTTTTTT
>TRBV20-1|TRBJ2-1|few|TRBD2|19
CSARDGVAGGALSYNEQFF
TGCAGTGCTAGAGATGGGGTAGCGGGGGGGGCCCTTTCCTACAATGAGCAGTTCTTC
>TRBV20-1|TRBJ1-2|many|NA|15
CSARDPSPGHYGYTF
TGCAGTGCTAGAGACCCCTCGCCGGGACACTATGGCTACACCTTC
>TRBV20-1|TRBJ1-6|NA|NA|15
CSARERGSNNSPLHF
TGCAGTGCTAGGGAGAGGGGTAGTAATAATTCACCCCTCCACTTT
>TRBV9|TRBJ2-7|NA|NA|14
CASSPSGTDYEQSF
TGTGCCAGCAGCCCATCCGGGACGGACTACGAGCAGTCCTTC
>TRBV9|TRBJ2-6|many|NA|16
CASSPGEGAGANVLTF
TGTGCCAGCAGCCCGGGGGAGGGGGCCGGGGCCAACGTCCTGACTTTC
>TRBV7-2|TRBJ2-1|many|TRBD2|16
CASSLAGGLKNNEQFF
TGTGCCAGCAGCTTGGCGGGGGGTCTGAAGAACAATGAGCAGTTCTTC
>TRBV7-2|TRBJ2-7|many|TRBD2|16
CASSLVAGGTTYEQYF
TGTGCCAGCAGCTTAGTGGCGGGGGGAACAACCTACGAGCAGTACTTC
>TRBV7-9|TRBJ1-5|many|TRBD1|14
CASSQTGTGQPQHF
TGTGCCAGCAGCCAGACAGGGACGGGGCAGCCCCAGCATTTT
>TRBV19|TRBJ2-7|many|NA|13
CASSIVYGREQYF
TGTGCCAGTAGTATAGTTTACGGACGTGAGCAGTACTTC
>TRBV5-5|TRBJ2-1|few|NA|14
CASSLVGAFNEQFF
TGTGCCAGCAGCTTGGTGGGGGCTTTCAATGAGCAGTTCTTC
>TRBV6-6|TRBJ1-2|many|NA|13
CASSSTPNYGYTF
TGTGCCAGCAGTTCGACACCTAACTATGGCTACACCTTC
>TRBV7-9|TRBJ2-5|NA|NA|15
CASSLAWAGRETQYF
TGTGCCAGCAGCTTAGCGTGGGCAGGCCGAGAGACCCAGTACTTC
>TRBV7-6|TRBJ2-5|few|TRBD2|15
CASSLGGRAGETQYF
TGTGCCAGCAGCTTAGGTGGGAGGGCCGGGGAGACCCAGTACTTC
>TRBV20-1|TRBJ2-3|many|TRBD2|18
CSAEDNSGRPLGTDTQYF
TGCAGTGCGGAAGATAATAGCGGGAGGCCTCTAGGCACAGATACGCAGTATTTT
>TRBV12-3/TRBV12-4|TRBJ2-3|many|NA|12
CASSLVADTQYF
TGTGCCAGCAGTTTAGTGGCAGATACGCAGTATTTT
>TRBV7-7|TRBJ1-5|NA|TRBD1|16
CASSLGTGGSNQPQHF
TGTGCTAGCAGCTTAGGGACAGGGGGAAGCAATCAGCCCCAGCATTTT
>TRBV7-3|TRBJ2-3|many|NA|15
CASSLTLGETDTQYF
TGTGCCAGCAGCTTAACGCTCGGGGAAACAGATACGCAGTATTTT
>TRBV14|TRBJ2-1|many|TRBD2|15
CASSQAGREFGEQFF
TGTGCCAGCAGCCAGGCCGGGCGGGAGTTTGGTGAGCAGTTCTTC
>TRBV2|TRBJ2-1|NA|TRBD2|16
CASSEFLAGGPSEQFF
TGTGCCAGCAGTGAATTTCTAGCGGGGGGGCCCTCCGAGCAGTTCTTC
>TRBV29-1|TRBJ2-3|NA|TRBD2|18
CSVDPSGGQLSSTDTQYF
TGCAGCGTTGACCCTAGCGGGGGACAGCTATCGTCCACAGATACGCAGTATTTT
>TRBV3-1|TRBJ2-3|NA|TRBD2|17
CASSHMSRWREMDTQYF
TGTGCCAGCAGCCATATGTCTCGGTGGCGGGAGATGGATACGCAGTATTTT
>TRBV19|TRBJ1-2|many|NA|13
CASSIPRGRGYTF
TGTGCCAGTAGTATTCCCAGGGGTCGTGGCTACACCTTC
>TRBV7-6|TRBJ2-1|many|NA|14
CASSLRTGNNEQFF
TGTGCCAGCAGCTTAAGGACTGGAAACAATGAGCAGTTCTTC
>TRBV19|TRBJ2-7|few|NA|13
CASQDRGSYEQYF
TGTGCCAGCCAGGACCGAGGATCGTACGAGCAGTACTTC
>TRBV30|TRBJ1-5|NA|NA|15
CAWSVIPDSNQPQHF
TGTGCCTGGAGTGTTATCCCAGATAGCAATCAGCCCCAGCATTTT
>TRBV5-1|TRBJ2-7|NA|TRBD1|15
CASSLGGQSFSEQYF
TGCGCCAGCAGCTTGGGGGGACAGTCCTTCTCCGAGCAGTACTTC
>TRBV20-1|TRBJ1-1|NA|TRBD1|15
CSAPKSAGGNTEAFF
TGCAGTGCGCCCAAAAGCGCAGGGGGCAACACTGAAGCTTTCTTT
>TRBV7-8|TRBJ1-3|NA|TRBD1|15
CASGLGTGGGNTIHF
TGTGCCAGCGGCTTAGGGACAGGAGGAGGAAACACCATACATTTT
>TRBV5-6|TRBJ2-3|many|NA|16
CASSLDGVEFRDTQYF
TGTGCCAGCAGCTTGGATGGGGTAGAATTTAGGGATACGCAGTATTTT
>TRBV29-1|TRBJ1-1|few|NA|16
CSVFSVEDTPRNEAFF
TGCAGCGTTTTTTCCGTTGAAGACACCCCCCGTAATGAAGCTTTCTTT
>TRBV28|TRBJ2-1|NA|TRBD2|16
CASSSPGTSGKYEQFF
TGTGCCAGCAGTTCTCCCGGGACTAGCGGGAAGTATGAGCAGTTCTTC
>TRBV18|TRBJ1-3|NA|NA|16
CASSPVGLGVGNTIYF
TGTGCCAGCTCACCGGTGGGATTAGGGGTCGGAAACACCATATATTTT
>TRBV11-2|TRBJ1-6|NA|TRBD1|17
CASSSPGTGASNSPLHF
TGTGCCAGCAGCTCACCCGGGACAGGGGCGAGTAATTCACCCCTCCACTTT
>TRBV7-8|TRBJ2-5|many|NA|12
CASSLGLETQYF
TGTGCCAGCAGCTTAGGGCTGGAGACCCAGTACTTC